The 23 T cell receptor beta chains in this list originate from one sample, sequenced in a study of T cells in localized non-small cell lung cancer. Here immunoSEQ multiplex PCR was the method, and the copy in TCRdb shows in-frame clones only, minus some. Of some 54,000 clones in the sample, around 80% were seen once. Sequenced material: PBMCs, taken before any cancer treatment. The source is a woman between 35 and 75 years old with stage II lung adenocarcinoma.

This chain links TRBV11-2 with TRBJ2-3; D is uncertain. The V end lost 4 bases, the J end lost 0 bases, and 11 bases lay between the germline ends. CDR3 length: 15 amino acids. Germline values: CDR1 SGHAT, CDR2 FQNNGV. CDR3 DNA sequence: TGTGCCAGCAGCTCCCCCCTGGACAGCACAGATACGCAGTATTTT. Amino acid sequence: CASSSPLDSTDTQYF.

This clone occurred once. The chain carries TRBV20-1 and TRBJ2-7; D may be TRBD1 (5 bases). CDR1 and CDR2 (germline): DFQATT, SNEGSKA (reference sequence). This CDR3 has 11 residues. The V end lost 5 bases, the J end lost 1 base, and 6 bases lay between the germline ends. The CDR3 DNA reads as TGCAGTGCTGCAGGGTCCTACGAGCAGTACTTC. It yields the protein CSAAGSYEQYF.

This clone was observed a few times. CDR3: CASSLAPGTEAYNEQFF. DNA for the CDR3: TGTGCCAGCAGCTTGGCCCCCGGGACGGAAGCCTACAATGAGCAGTTCTTC. This sequence joins TRBV7-2 and TRBJ2-1, with D possibly called TRBD1 or TRBD2 (5 bases each). The germline V and J ends were trimmed by 3 bases and 2 bases, with 17 bases remaining between them. CDR1 SGHTA and CDR2 FQGNSA come from the germline V gene. This CDR3 is 17 amino acids long.

The chain employs TRBV21-1 and TRBJ1-1; the table gives TRBD1 as D, unverified against the DNA. TRBV21-1 is a known pseudogene. This CDR3 contains 14 residues. The CDR3 DNA is TGTGCCAGCAGCAATCGGCCAGGGGACCCTGAAGCTTTCTTT. This translates into CASSNRPGDPEAFF.

The rearrangement joins TRBV29-1 to TRBJ1-2; 11 bases align to TRBD1. V lost 5 bases, J lost 5 bases, and 13 bases stayed unmatched. The CDR3 is 16 residues long. Germline V lookup: CDR1 SQVTM, CDR2 ANQGSEA. The CDR3 reads CSVPGTGGTVSYGYTF. In DNA form, the CDR3 reads TGCAGCGTTCCCGGGACAGGGGGGACTGTTAGTTATGGCTACACCTTC.

The genes are TRBV9 and TRBJ2-1, with D unresolved. Trimming took 0 bases from V and 0 from J, leaving 10 bases between them. Germline-derived CDR1 and CDR2 are SGDLS and YYNGEE. The CDR3 extends over 16 amino acids. In nucleotides, the CDR3 is TGTGCCAGCAGCGTAGGCGGAACGAGCTCCTACAATGAGCAGTTCTTC. It translates to CASSVGGTSSYNEQFF.

This sequence joins TRBV7-9 and TRBJ1-1; the D is unclear. V was pared by 1 base and J by 8 bases, with 20 bases between. The CDR3 has 16 residues. Germline assignment: CDR1 SEHNR and CDR2 FQNEAQ (reference sequence). CDR3 in amino acids: CASSLVSIGGNGEAFF. CDR3 bases: TGTGCCAGCAGCTTAGTTAGTATTGGAGGGAACGGAGAAGCTTTCTTT.

The chain carries TRBV18 and TRBJ2-5, with 7 bases lining up with TRBD1. The DNA end favors TRBJ2-7, so the J call may be wrong. This CDR3 comprises 14 residues. Germline V CDR1 and CDR2: KGHSH, LQKENI. DNA for the CDR3: TGTGCCAGCTCACGACAGGGAAGTAACAACGAGCAGTACTTC. Residues: CASSRQGSNNEQYF.

This clone was counted only a few times. The chain combines TRBV9 with TRBJ1-1; no clear D. Germline V gives CDR1 SGDLS, CDR2 YYNGEE. With 1 base removed from V and 2 bases from J, the gap between germline ends came to 15 bases. The CDR3 spans 16 residues. CDR3 sequence (DNA): TGTGCCAGCAGCGTAAATACTGGCTCCATAAACACTGAAGCTTTCTTT. Translated, it gives CASSVNTGSINTEAFF.

The chain has TRBV29-1 and TRBJ2-4; no clear D. Germline CDR1 and CDR2: SQVTM and ANQGSEA. The CDR3 is 10 residues long. The germline V and J ends were trimmed by 7 bases and 7 bases, with 8 bases remaining between them. CDR3 sequence: CSATLNIQYF. In nucleotides, the CDR3 is TGCAGCGCGACACTTAACATTCAGTACTTC.

CDR3 in amino acids: CASSSQGGVDTQYF. DNA of the CDR3: TGTGCCAGCAGCTCCCAAGGGGGAGTAGATACGCAGTATTTT. The chain couples TRBV7-6 to TRBJ2-3; possibly TRBD1 for D (6 bases). The CDR3 consists of 14 residues. V gave up 4 bases and J gave up 5 bases, with 13 bases separating them. Germline V gene sequence: CDR1 SGHVS, CDR2 FNYEAQ.

CDR3 amino acids: CEGGGNGYTF. CDR3 nucleotide sequence: TGTGAAGGGGGAGGAAATGGCTACACCTTC. The rearrangement links TRBV6-4 to TRBJ1-2, with D possibly TRBD1 on 6 matching bases. The CDR3 is 10 residues long. Germline CDR1 reads MRHNA; CDR2 reads SNTAGT.

This clone has more than one count but fewer than ten. The chain combines TRBV7-6 with TRBJ1-1; D not certain. The V gene's germline CDR1 is SGHVS and CDR2 FNYEAQ. Trimming took 2 bases from V and 2 from J, leaving 3 bases between them. This CDR3 is 12 amino acids long. The CDR3, as DNA: TGTGCCAGCAGCTTACTTAACACTGAAGCTTTCTTT. It is translated as CASSLLNTEAFF.

This clone was seen only once. This chain connects TRBV27 to TRBJ2-3, with D uncertain. The V end was cut by 8 bases, the J end by 3 bases, with 12 bases between. There are 13 residues in the CDR3. The germline CDR1 and CDR2 sequences are MNHEY and SMNVEV (reference sequence). This CDR3 reads CASGTPRTDTQYF. The CDR3 DNA is TGTGCCAGCGGAACACCGAGGACAGATACGCAGTATTTT.

This chain connects TRBV11-3 to TRBJ2-5; D possibly uses TRBD1 or TRBD2 (5 bases each). V was pared by 1 base and J by 0 bases, with 15 bases between. CDR3 length equals 17 residues. Germline V lookup: CDR1 SGHNT, CDR2 YENEEA. The CDR3, as DNA: TGTGCCAGCAGCTTAGGCAGCGGACAACATTACCAAGAGACCCAGTACTTC. Amino acids: CASSLGSGQHYQETQYF.

For the CDR3, the DNA is TGTGCCAGCAGCTCGCTACAGGGGGCCTTCGAAGCTTTCTTT. This gives the protein CASSSLQGAFEAFF. The V gene is TRBV7-9, the J gene TRBJ1-1; 9 positions match TRBD1. The CDR3 contains 14 residues. The ends lost 4 bases at V and 8 bases at J; junction bases unmatched: 8. Germline V gives CDR1 SEHNR, CDR2 FQNEAQ (reference sequence).

The chain couples TRBV25-1 to TRBJ1-6, with D uncertain. Trimming removed 8 bases from V and 9 bases from J, with 17 bases in between. This CDR3 is 14 amino acids long. Per germline, CDR1 MGHDK and CDR2 SYGVNS. The CDR3 nucleotides read TGTGCCAGCCTTCCCGGCCTCACGGGTTCACCCCTCCACTTT. Its translation is CASLPGLTGSPLHF.

This clone is a singleton in its sample. This chain links TRBV14 with TRBJ1-1; D unclear. Germline CDR1 reads SGHDN; CDR2 reads FVKESK. V lost 3 bases and J 1 base, leaving 12 bases between the germline ends. The CDR3 length is 15 residues. CDR3 DNA sequence: TGTGCCAGCAGCCACGGCCCATCGGGGAACACTGAAGCTTTCTTT. Amino acid sequence: CASSHGPSGNTEAFF.

The chain has TRBV5-8 and TRBJ1-1; D gene ambiguous. V lost 2 bases, J lost 10 bases, and 12 bases lay in between. CDR1 is SGHTS and CDR2 is YDEGEE in the germline V gene. The CDR3 totals 12 residues. CDR3 in amino acids: CASSFLRAGAFF. The CDR3 DNA is TGTGCCAGCAGCTTTTTGCGGGCGGGAGCTTTCTTT. Complete variable domain (other parts from reference TRBV5-8 and TRBJ1-1): EAGVTQSPTHLIKTRGQQATLRCSPISGHTSVYWYQQALGLGLQFLLWYDEGEERNRGNFPPRFSGRQFPNYSSELNVNALELEDSALYLCASSFLRAGAFFGQGTRLTVV.

The CDR3 DNA sequence: TGTGCCGGCCACACCTGGGCGGGACTAAACACTGAAGCTTTCTTT. It codes for CAGHTWAGLNTEAFF. The chain recombines TRBV30 with TRBJ1-1, with a tentative D call TRBD1 (5 bases). Germline lookup yields CDR1 GTSNPN and CDR2 SVGIG (reference sequence). With 8 bases removed from V and 2 bases from J, the gap between germline ends came to 21 bases. CDR3 length equals 15 residues.

The chain has TRBV18 and TRBJ2-1; no reliable D call. V lost 4 bases to trimming and J lost 8 bases, with 6 bases between them. Germline V gene sequence: CDR1 KGHSH, CDR2 LQKENI. The length of the CDR3 is 11 residues. Here the CDR3 DNA reads TGTGCCAGCTCACTTGAGGATGAGCAGTTCTTC. Translating gives CASSLEDEQFF.

V is TRBV15 and J is TRBJ2-2; 7 bases are shared with TRBD1. This CDR3 is 18 amino acids long. The ends lost 0 bases at V and 4 bases at J; junction bases unmatched: 11. The germline CDR1 and CDR2 sequences are LNHNV and YYDKDF (reference sequence). The CDR3 region is CATSRESGKGASTGELFF. In nucleotides, the CDR3 is TGTGCCACCAGCAGAGAATCAGGGAAGGGGGCATCCACCGGGGAGCTGTTTTTT.

This chain uses TRBV7-3 with TRBJ2-2; 9 nucleotides agree with TRBD1. The germline gives CDR1 SGHTA, CDR2 FQGTGA. V shed 3 bases and J 6 bases; nucleotides not matched to a gene: 5. The length of the CDR3 is 15 residues. The CDR3 sequence is CASSFTGQGSGELFF. The CDR3 DNA sequence: TGTGCCAGCAGCTTTACGGGACAGGGATCCGGGGAGCTGTTTTTT.